The rows below give T cell receptor beta chains drawn from one sample of a study of T cells in Graves' hyperthyroidism and ophthalmopathy. TCRdb passed the multiplex PCR reads through MiXCR, listing each CDR3 protein once. The repertoire includes some 560,000 distinct CDR3 sequences, around 13% of them detected once, and approximately 15% sits in the top ten. The specimen was blood. The receptors come from a woman aged 40 to 50 with Graves' hyperthyroidism. Each CDR3 is given with its conserved first and last residue. A D gene is named only where the DNA matches it firmly. Expanded clones are given a class, and other clones once, few, many or no size at all.

TRBD2,TRBJ2-7,14,many,TRBV7-2,TGTGCCAGCAGCCCTAGCGGGAGCCCTCTCGAGCAGTACTTC,CASSPSGSPLEQYF
NA,TRBJ1-1,11,few,TRBV6-1,TGTGCCAGCAGTATAACAGTTGAAGCTTTCTTT,CASSITVEAFF
NA,TRBJ1-1,13,many,TRBV5-1,TGTGCCAGCAGCTTCGACAGGAACACTGAAGCTTTCTTT,CASSFDRNTEAFF
TRBD1,TRBJ2-7,14,many,TRBV2,TGTGCCAGCAGTGTTGACAGGGCCGAATACGAGCAGTACTTC,CASSVDRAEYEQYF
TRBD2,TRBJ2-7,14,NA,TRBV6-1,TGTGCCAGCAGTTTAAATAGCGGGTCGGTCGAGCAGTACTTC,CASSLNSGSVEQYF
NA,TRBJ2-7,14,many,TRBV3-1,TGTGCCAGCACGCCTAGGGGGGGGAGCCACGAGCAGTACTTC,CASTPRGGSHEQYF
TRBD2,TRBJ2-2,17,NA,TRBV3-1,TGTGCCAGCAGCCAACCCCCGGGACTAGCGGGTTCCGGGGAGCTGTTTTTT,CASSQPPGLAGSGELFF
NA,TRBJ1-4,16,many,TRBV11-3,TGTGCCAGCAGCCCCGGATCGGCAGGTGGTAATGAAAAACTGTTTTTT,CASSPGSAGGNEKLFF
NA,TRBJ2-2,15,once,TRBV2,TGTGCCAGCAGTGCCCCGACACCGAGCACCGGGGAGCCGTTTTTT,CASSAPTPSTGEPFF
TRBD1,TRBJ2-7,17,many,TRBV7-8,TGTGCCAGCAGCTTAGTTGATAGCCTACAGGGGATCTACGAGCAGTACTTC,CASSLVDSLQGIYEQYF
NA,TRBJ2-6,20,NA,TRBV18,TGTGCCAGCTCACGCCCCTCCCATGGCAGTGTCTTCTCTGGGGCCAACGTCCTGACTTTC,CASSRPSHGSVFSGANVLTF
NA,TRBJ2-7,13,many,TRBV6-5,TGTGCCAGCAGTTCCCCCAGCGAAAACGAGCAGTACTTC,CASSSPSENEQYF
NA,TRBJ2-7,14,NA,TRBV19,TGTGCCAGTAGTGCGGACTTTACCTCCTACGAGCAGTACTTC,CASSADFTSYEQYF
NA,TRBJ1-1,12,NA,TRBV2,TGTGCCAGCAGTTACTTGGGCACTGAAGCTTTCTTT,CASSYLGTEAFF
TRBD2,TRBJ2-2,17,many,TRBV13,TGTGCCAGCAGCCTAGGTCTAGCGGGCACCAACACCGGGGAGCTGTTTTTT,CASSLGLAGTNTGELFF
NA,TRBJ1-4,13,NA,TRBV3-1,TGTGCCAGCAGCTTCGGGGCTAATGAAAAACTGTTTTTT,CASSFGANEKLFF
TRBD2,TRBJ2-7,14,many,TRBV20-1,TGCAGTGCTAGAGGACTAGCGGGCAGTAACGAGCAGTACTTC,CSARGLAGSNEQYF
TRBD2,TRBJ2-5,17,NA,TRBV2,TGTGCCAGCAGCACCGGGAAACTAGCGGGGGTCCAAGAGACCCAGTACTTC,CASSTGKLAGVQETQYF
TRBD2,TRBJ2-7,15,few,TRBV19,TGTGCCAGTAGTGTCTGGACTAGCGGTCCCCCCGAGCAGTACTTC,CASSVWTSGPPEQYF
NA,TRBJ1-1,15,many,TRBV12-5,TGTGCTAGTGGTTTGTTTCCCTATCTGAACACTGAAGCTTTCTTT,CASGLFPYLNTEAFF
NA,TRBJ1-3,15,many,TRBV9,TGTGCCAGCAGCGTAGGGGGGGCGTCTGGAAACACCATATATTTT,CASSVGGASGNTIYF
NA,TRBJ2-3,15,NA,TRBV5-1,TGCGCCAGCAGTAGCGGAAGCGCGAGCGCAGATACGCAGTATTTT,CASSSGSASADTQYF